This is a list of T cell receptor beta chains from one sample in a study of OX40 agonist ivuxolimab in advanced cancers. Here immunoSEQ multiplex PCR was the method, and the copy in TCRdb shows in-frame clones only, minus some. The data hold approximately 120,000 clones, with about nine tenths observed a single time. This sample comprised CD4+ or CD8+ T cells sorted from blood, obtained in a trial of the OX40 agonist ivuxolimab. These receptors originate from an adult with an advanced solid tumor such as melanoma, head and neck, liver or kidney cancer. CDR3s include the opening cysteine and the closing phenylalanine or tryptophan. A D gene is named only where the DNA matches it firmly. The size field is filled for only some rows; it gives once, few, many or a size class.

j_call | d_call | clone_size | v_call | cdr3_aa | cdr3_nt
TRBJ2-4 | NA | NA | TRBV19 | CASSIRVAIQSGSLAKNIQYF | TGTGCCAGTAGTATAAGAGTGGCAATCCAGTCCGGTTCACTAGCCAAAAACATTCAGTACTTC
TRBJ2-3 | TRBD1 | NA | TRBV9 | CASSGLKTGRVTDTQYF | TGTGCCAGCAGCGGACTCAAGACAGGGCGGGTAACAGATACGCAGTATTTT
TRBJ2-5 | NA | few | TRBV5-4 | CASSFPQGETQYF | TGTGCCAGCAGCTTTCCCCAGGGGGAGACCCAGTACTTC
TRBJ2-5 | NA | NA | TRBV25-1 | CASGVEGQYF | TGTGCCAGCGGGGTAGAAGGCCAGTACTTC
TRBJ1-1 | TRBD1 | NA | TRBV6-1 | CASSERQGGAFF | TGTGCCAGCAGTGAGCGACAGGGGGGAGCTTTCTTT
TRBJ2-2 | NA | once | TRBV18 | CASSPRQQGSTGELFF | TGTGCCAGCTCACCAAGGCAACAGGGTAGTACCGGGGAGCTGTTTTTT
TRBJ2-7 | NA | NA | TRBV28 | CASSPTRARSSSYEQYF | TGTGCCAGCAGTCCCACGAGGGCCAGGTCCAGCTCCTACGAGCAGTACTTC
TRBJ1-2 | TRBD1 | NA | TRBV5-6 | CASSFETGLLSNYGYTF | TGTGCCAGCAGCTTCGAGACAGGGCTCCTGTCTAACTATGGCTACACCTTC
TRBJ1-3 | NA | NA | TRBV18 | CASSPAYPISGNTIYF | TGTGCCAGCTCACCAGCGTACCCGATCTCTGGAAACACCATATATTTT
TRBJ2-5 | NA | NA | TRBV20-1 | CSTRGRETQYF | TGCAGTACTAGAGGAAGGGAGACCCAGTACTTC
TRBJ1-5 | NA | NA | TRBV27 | CASGPSTGPYSNQPQHF | TGTGCCAGCGGCCCATCGACAGGACCCTATAGCAATCAGCCCCAGCATTTT